The T cell receptor beta chain described here comes from a study of blood T cell repertoires in COVID-19. As for the study in general: The samples span acute and convalescent COVID-19 from the United States, Italy and Spain.

Per the original data handling: Scientists estimated how many nucleated cells there were by amplifying reference gene primers. Sequenced by immunoSEQ multiplex PCR; TCRdb stores in-frame clones only, minus some. Clone size and V and J calls were adopted from that table, with D and trimming inferred from the DNA. The repertoire has fewer than 200,000 clones, approximately 82% of them found once; the top ten carry around 4.8%. Participants' own reports of clinical history determined their cohort assignment. Germline V gives CDR1 MNHEY, CDR2 SMNVEV (reference sequence). This CDR3 region has 15 residues. With 7 bases removed from V and 4 bases from J, the gap between germline ends came to 17 bases.

The sequence derives from a woman between 45 and 65 years old who had recovered from COVID-19. Sequencing used PBMCs or T cells enriched from blood (not recorded which). The genes are TRBV27 and TRBJ1-5; D unresolved. The CDR3 DNA reads TGTGCCAGCACCACCCTCGGTGCGGGAAATCAGCCCCAGCATTTT. Its protein product is CASTTLGAGNQPQHF.